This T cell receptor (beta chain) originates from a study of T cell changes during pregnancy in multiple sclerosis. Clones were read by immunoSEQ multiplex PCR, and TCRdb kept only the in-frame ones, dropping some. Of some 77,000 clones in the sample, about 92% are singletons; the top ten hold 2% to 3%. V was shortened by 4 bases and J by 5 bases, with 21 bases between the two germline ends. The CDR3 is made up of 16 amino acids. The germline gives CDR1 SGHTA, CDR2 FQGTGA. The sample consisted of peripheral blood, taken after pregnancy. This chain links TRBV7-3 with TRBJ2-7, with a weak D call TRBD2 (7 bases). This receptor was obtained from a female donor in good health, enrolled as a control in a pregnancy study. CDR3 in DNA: TGTGCCAGCAGCTCCAGTGCGGGGGCCCCCGTGAACGAGCAGTACTTC. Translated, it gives CASSSSAGAPVNEQYF.